This record looks at one T cell receptor (beta chain) sequence and its context. Antigen: not known. These data are taken from a study of cytotoxic CD8 clonotypes in ibrutinib-treated CLL. Study as a whole: Overall, roughly 25 responses were partial and 2 complete; following median roughly 70 months, roughly 15 patients stayed remitted and some 12 progressed.

Deep sequencing aimed at 1 in 200,000 to 1 in 1 million T cells' resolution. Sequencing was performed with immunoSEQ multiplex PCR; in TCRdb, only in-frame clones are kept and a portion is missing. This table holds about 140,000 clones, approximately 89% found once. Study findings and constraints: While tracking circulating CD8+ T-cell counts, baseline clonality exceeded that of age-matched healthy donors. Before falling back toward baseline at progression, clonality had risen at the time of ibrutinib response.

V lost 5 bases, J lost 2 bases, and 13 bases lay in between. The CDR3 contains 15 residues. The germline gives CDR1 MNHEY, CDR2 SMNVEV (reference sequence). This chain connects TRBV27 to TRBJ2-1; weak D call: TRBD2 (5 bases). The sample here was PBMCs, taken after 12 months of ibrutinib treatment. The receptor's source is a human donor with chronic lymphocytic leukemia. The CDR3 bases are TGTGCCAGCAGTACGGGCCTAGCCGCCTACAATGAGCAGTTCTTC. This sequence encodes CASSTGLAAYNEQFF.